The next 9 T cell receptor beta chains were all read from a single sample in a study of T cell responses to AZD1222 COVID-19 vaccine. Here immunoSEQ multiplex PCR was the method, and the copy in TCRdb shows in-frame clones only, minus some. The data show about 130,000 clones, 80% to 95% seen once. Sequences were derived from peripheral blood, sampled 28 days after the second AZD1222 dose. These receptors originate from an adult who received the AZD1222 COVID-19 vaccine.

The chain recombines TRBV3-1 (or the pseudogene TRBV3-2) with TRBJ2-7; D uncertain. In germline, CDR1 is LGHDT, CDR2 YNNKEL (reference sequence). The CDR3 is 14 residues long. V was cut by 1 base and J by 0 bases, with 7 bases left in between. The CDR3 nucleotides read TGTGCCAGCAGCCAAGGTACTGTCTCCTACGAGCAGTACTTC. Amino acids: CASSQGTVSYEQYF.

The chain carries TRBV7-9 and TRBJ1-1; 9 nucleotides match TRBD1. The junction had 6 bases not matched to a gene; V was cut back by 5 bases and J by 5 bases. The CDR3 sequence is 14 residues long. The germline gives CDR1 SEHNR, CDR2 FQNEAQ (reference sequence). The CDR3 region is CASSRDRVGTEAFF. For the CDR3, the DNA is TGTGCCAGCAGCAGGGACAGGGTTGGGACTGAAGCTTTCTTT.

The CDR3 DNA follows: TGCGCCAGCAGCCCACAACAGGACCTGGCGAGCTCCTACGAGCAGTACTTC. Residues: CASSPQQDLASSYEQYF. V is TRBV4-1 and J is TRBJ2-7, with D tentatively TRBD1 (5 bases). In germline, CDR1 is MGHRA, CDR2 YSYEKL. V was trimmed by 4 bases and J by 0 bases, leaving 19 bases between them. This CDR3 spans 17 amino acids.

V is TRBV19 and J is TRBJ1-2, with TRBD1 matching over 7 bases. The CDR3 length is 14 residues. Germline values: CDR1 LNHDA, CDR2 SQIVND (reference sequence). The J segment lost 2 bases and the V segment lost 5 bases, leaving 5 bases of the junction unmatched. The DNA for the CDR3 is TGTGCCAGTAGTTACAGGGGACTGAACTATGGCTACACCTTC. It is translated as CASSYRGLNYGYTF.

The chain joins TRBV24-1 to TRBJ2-1; D is possibly TRBD1 (5 bases). Per the germline V gene, CDR1 is KGHDR and CDR2 is SFDVKD. The V gene lost 4 bases and the J gene lost 1 base, with 13 bases spanning the gap. The CDR3 has 16 residues. This CDR3 is CATSDPQGSSYNEQFF. CDR3 in DNA: TGTGCCACCAGTGACCCGCAGGGTTCTTCCTACAATGAGCAGTTCTTC.

This clone was recorded only once. The V gene is TRBV27, the J gene TRBJ2-6; D gene uncertain. V was shortened by 6 bases and J by 4 bases, with 10 bases between the two germline ends. CDR1 is MNHEY and CDR2 is SMNVEV in the germline V gene (reference sequence). This CDR3 region has 14 residues. The CDR3 loop reads CASREGPGANVLTF. The CDR3 bases are TGTGCCAGCAGGGAAGGGCCCGGGGCCAACGTCCTGACTTTC.

The V call is TRBV11-3, the J call TRBJ2-7; 7 bases are shared with TRBD1. Germline values: CDR1 SGHNT, CDR2 YENEEA. The CDR3 spans 13 residues. The junction had 3 bases not matched to a gene; V was cut back by 1 base and J by 6 bases. CDR3 DNA sequence: TGTGCCAGCAGCTTAGTGCCAGGGGGCGAGCAGTACTTC. Translated: CASSLVPGGEQYF.

The rearrangement joins TRBV19 to TRBJ2-3; 7 bases fit TRBD1. Looked up from germline, CDR1 is LNHDA and CDR2 is SQIVND (reference sequence). The CDR3 contains 14 residues. J gave up 8 bases and V 5 bases, and 10 bases lay outside the gene matches. CDR3 amino acids: CASSDRVLPLTQYF. Written as DNA, the CDR3 is TGTGCCAGTAGTGACAGGGTTTTGCCCCTTACGCAGTATTTT.

V and J are TRBV11-2 and TRBJ2-2, with 10 bases aligning to TRBD2. The CDR3 contains 16 residues. J gave up 7 bases and V 5 bases, and 10 bases lay outside the gene matches. The germline V gene has CDR1 SGHAT and CDR2 FQNNGV. CDR3 DNA sequence: TGTGCCAGCAGCCAAACTAGCGGGAAGAATGGCGGGGAGCTGTTTTTT. This sequence encodes CASSQTSGKNGGELFF.